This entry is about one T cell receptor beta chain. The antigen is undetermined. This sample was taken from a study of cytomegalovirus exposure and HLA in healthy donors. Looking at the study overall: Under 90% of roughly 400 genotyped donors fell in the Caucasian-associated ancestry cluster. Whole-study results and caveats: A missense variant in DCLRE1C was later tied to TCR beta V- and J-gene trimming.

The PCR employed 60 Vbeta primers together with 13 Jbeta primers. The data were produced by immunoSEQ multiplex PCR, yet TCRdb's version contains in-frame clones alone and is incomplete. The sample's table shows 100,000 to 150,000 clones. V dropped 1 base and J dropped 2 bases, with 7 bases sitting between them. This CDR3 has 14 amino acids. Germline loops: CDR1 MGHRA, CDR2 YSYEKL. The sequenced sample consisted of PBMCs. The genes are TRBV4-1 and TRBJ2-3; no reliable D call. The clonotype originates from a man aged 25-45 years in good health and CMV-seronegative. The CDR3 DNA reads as TGCGCCAGCAGCCAAGCCATTTTCACAGATACGCAGTATTTT. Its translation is CASSQAIFTDTQYF.